Included here is one TCR beta chain sequence, with context. In the PCR, 60 Vbeta and 13 Jbeta primers were used. Data came from immunoSEQ multiplex PCR; TCRdb stores just in-frame clones and leaves some out. The sample yields about 140,000 clones, 61% seen once. These data originate in a study of cytomegalovirus exposure and HLA in healthy donors. The V segment lost 2 bases and the J segment 3 bases; nucleotides outside the gene matches: 5. CDR3 size: 15 residues. In germline, CDR1 is SEHNR, CDR2 FQNEAQ (reference sequence). This receptor was taken from a male donor in good health and CMV-seronegative. This chain links TRBV7-9 with TRBJ2-7; 9 nucleotides align to TRBD1. Sequencing was carried out using PBMCs. Here the CDR3 DNA reads TGTGCCAGCAGCTTACAACAGGGGGCCGACTACGAGCAGTACTTC. This translates into CASSLQQGADYEQYF.